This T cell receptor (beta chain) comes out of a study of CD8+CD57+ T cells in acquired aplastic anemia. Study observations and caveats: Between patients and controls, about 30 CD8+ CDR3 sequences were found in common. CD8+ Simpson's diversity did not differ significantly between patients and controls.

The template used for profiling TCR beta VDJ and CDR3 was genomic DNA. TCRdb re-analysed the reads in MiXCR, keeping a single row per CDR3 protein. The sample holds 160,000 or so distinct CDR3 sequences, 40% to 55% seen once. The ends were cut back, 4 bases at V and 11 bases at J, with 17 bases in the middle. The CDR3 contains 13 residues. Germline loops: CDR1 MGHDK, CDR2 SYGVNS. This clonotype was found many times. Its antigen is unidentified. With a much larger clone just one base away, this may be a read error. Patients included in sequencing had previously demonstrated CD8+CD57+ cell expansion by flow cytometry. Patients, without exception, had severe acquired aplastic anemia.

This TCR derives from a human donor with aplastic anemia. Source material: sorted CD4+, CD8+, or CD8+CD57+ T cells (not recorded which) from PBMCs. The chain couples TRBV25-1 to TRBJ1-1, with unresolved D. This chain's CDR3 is CASSAGGVLGAFF. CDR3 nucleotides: TGTGCCAGCAGTGCCGGAGGCGTCCTGGGGGCTTTCTTT.